Listed here are 11 T cell receptor beta chains from one sample, sequenced in a study of blood T cells in healthy people across ages. The use of a sample-barcoded 5' primer and a J-beta primer mix characterized a second PCR of 7 to 11 cycles. TCRdb used MiXCR to reprocess the 5' RACE reads, holding one entry per CDR3 protein. The repertoire holds about 1 million distinct CDR3 sequences, with approximately 25% as singletons. The sample was also linked to a second study, of T cells of mothers and their children.

Sequencing input: blood. The source is a girl aged 2-10 years in good health.

This clonotype was seen a handful of times. CDR3 in amino acids: CATGGSNEQFF. The CDR3 DNA follows: TGTGCCACCGGGGGATCCAATGAGCAGTTCTTC. This chain connects TRBV24-1 to TRBJ2-1; D might be TRBD1 or TRBD2, each matching 5 bases. Trimming stripped 9 bases from V and 6 bases from J, with 8 bases between. The CDR3 consists of 11 residues. Per the germline V gene, CDR1 is KGHDR and CDR2 is SFDVKD.

This clonotype has a count of ten or more. The gene calls are TRBV28 and TRBJ2-5; 11 bases are shared with TRBD2. The J call is in doubt because the DNA end fits TRBJ2-1 better. In germline, CDR1 is MDHEN, CDR2 SYDVKM. The CDR3 contains 15 residues. CDR3 coding DNA: TGTGCCAGCACCCCGAGACTAGCGGGAACAAATGAGCAGTTCTTC. Translated: CASTPRLAGTNEQFF.

The CDR3 DNA sequence: TGTGCCAGCAGTGAAGCGGGGACAGAAAGTAAACTGTTTTTT. It specifies CASSEAGTESKLFF. The rearrangement links TRBV6-1 to TRBJ1-4; 7 bases line up with TRBD1. The CDR3 loop spans 14 amino acids. J gave up 11 bases and V 0 bases, and 6 bases lay outside the gene matches. The germline V gene has CDR1 MNHNS and CDR2 SASEGT.

The chain recombines TRBV20-1 with TRBJ2-5; tentatively, D is TRBD1 or TRBD2 (5 bases each). Per germline, CDR1 DFQATT and CDR2 SNEGSKA (reference sequence). V shed 4 bases and J shed 10 bases, with 25 bases lying between them. The CDR3 consists of 15 residues. Here the CDR3 DNA reads TGCAGTGCTACTTTCCGGGACGGCCTCGCGGGTGGCCAGTACTTC. Residues: CSATFRDGLAGGQYF.

The J gene is TRBJ2-5, the V gene TRBV28; perhaps TRBD1 as D (5 bases). Trimming shortened V by 4 bases and J by 2 bases, and 11 bases separated the two germline ends. Per germline, CDR1 MDHEN and CDR2 SYDVKM. The CDR3 extends over 14 amino acids. The DNA for the CDR3 is TGTGCCAGCAGTTCACTCAGGGTTCAAGAGACCCAGTACTTC. Translated: CASSSLRVQETQYF.

The chain carries TRBV10-3 and TRBJ2-7; D not certain. Trimming cost V 2 bases and J 6 bases, with 5 bases left between them. This CDR3 contains 11 residues. Per the germline V gene, CDR1 is ENHRY and CDR2 is SYGVKD. The chain's CDR3 is CAISESFEQYF. The CDR3 nucleotides read TGTGCCATCAGTGAGAGTTTCGAGCAGTACTTC.

This clonotype has only a few counts. CDR3 protein: CASSQVGTGVSEQYF. In DNA form, the CDR3 reads TGTGCCAGCAGCCAAGTAGGGACAGGGGTGAGCGAGCAGTACTTC. The chain combines TRBV14 with TRBJ2-7; 10 bases are shared with TRBD1. The CDR3 sequence is 15 residues long. Germline CDR1 is SGHDN and CDR2 is FVKESK. The V and J ends lost 1 base and 6 bases, in that order; junction bases with no gene match: 6. Full variable domain (rest looked up from reference TRBV14 and TRBJ2-7): EAGVTQFPSHSVIEKGQTVTLRCDPISGHDNLYWYRRVMGKEIKFLLHFVKESKQDESGMPNNRFLAERTGGTYSTLKVQPAELEDSGVYFCASSQVGTGVSEQYFGPGTRLTVT.

This clonotype turned up a few times. This chain joins TRBV6-1 and TRBJ1-6; 10 bases are a match to TRBD1. In germline, CDR1 is MNHNS, CDR2 SASEGT. Trimming removed 3 bases from V and 1 base from J; junction bases left unmatched: 3. The CDR3 is 17 amino acids. CDR3: CASSDVDRGSYNSPLHF. CDR3 coding DNA: TGTGCCAGCAGTGATGTGGACAGGGGGTCCTATAATTCACCCCTCCACTTT.

The rearrangement links TRBV29-1 to TRBJ1-1; D is unresolved. Germline CDR1 reads SQVTM; CDR2 reads ANQGSEA. Trimming pared 3 bases from V and 11 bases from J, leaving 19 bases between. CDR3 length: 13 amino acids. The CDR3 sequence: CSVDPGSRSRAFF. The CDR3 bases are TGCAGCGTTGATCCCGGGTCTAGGAGTAGGGCTTTCTTT.

This clonotype was picked up a small number of times. The genes are TRBV13 and TRBJ1-2; TRBD1 aligns across 7 bases. The V gene's germline CDR1 is PRHDT and CDR2 FYEKMQ (reference sequence). V dropped 0 bases and J dropped 4; count of bases not matched to a gene: 8. CDR3 size: 16 residues. In nucleotides, the CDR3 is TGTGCCAGCAGCTTAGGCTTAGACAGGGCGGGCTATGGCTACACCTTC. As protein: CASSLGLDRAGYGYTF. Using reference TRBV13 and TRBJ1-2 for the parts outside the CDR3, the full variable domain is AAGVIQSPRHLIKEKRETATLKCYPIPRHDTVYWYQQGPGQDPQFLISFYEKMQSDKGSIPDRFSAQQFSDYHSELNMSSLELGDSALYFCASSLGLDRAGYGYTFGSGTRLTVV.

This clonotype occurred a few times. V usage is TRBV29-1 and J usage is TRBJ2-3; D may match TRBD1 or TRBD2 (6 bases each). The CDR3 has 14 residues. Germline V gives CDR1 SQVTM, CDR2 ANQGSEA. V was trimmed by 3 bases and J by 0 bases, leaving 10 bases between them. As DNA, the CDR3 is TGCAGCGTTGATTCGGGGGCTAGCACAGATACGCAGTATTTT. This sequence encodes CSVDSGASTDTQYF.